The 32 T cell receptor beta chains given below trace back to one sample, sequenced in a study of identical twins. TCRdb passed the 5' RACE reads through MiXCR, listing each CDR3 protein once. Of about 890,000 distinct CDR3 sequences listed, 10% to 15% are singletons. This sample was also put to use in a study of yellow fever vaccine responses in identical twins.

Sequencing input: PBMCs. These receptors were taken from a young woman in good health.

The chain carries TRBV10-2 and TRBJ1-5; TRBD1 might be the D (5 bases). This CDR3 comprises 15 residues. Germline CDR1 reads WSHSY; CDR2 reads SAAADI. Deletions cut 6 bases from V and 4 bases from J, with 16 bases between. The CDR3 coding sequence is TGCGCCAGCAGAATGGGGACGGGAGGAAATCAGCCCCAGCATTTT. Protein: CASRMGTGGNQPQHF.

There are a few counts of this clonotype. V and J are TRBV12-5 and TRBJ2-2; D not resolved. Germline V CDR1 and CDR2: LGHNT, FRNRAP. Trimming cost V 2 bases and J 2 bases, with 6 bases left between them. The CDR3 spans 14 residues. The CDR3 DNA sequence: TGTGCTAGTGGTTTGCTAGGAAACACCGGGGAGCTGTTTTTT. It yields the protein CASGLLGNTGELFF.

Here the CDR3 reads CSALTASYNEQFF. The CDR3 bases are TGCAGTGCCCTGACGGCTTCCTACAATGAGCAGTTCTTC. The gene calls are TRBV20-1 and TRBJ2-1; the D is unclear. V gave up 6 bases and J gave up 1 base, with 10 bases separating them. Germline loops: CDR1 DFQATT, CDR2 SNEGSKA (reference sequence). The CDR3 contains 13 residues.

This sequence joins TRBV12-3 or TRBV12-4 and TRBJ1-2, with a possible D match to TRBD1 (5 bases). The CDR3 totals 12 residues. Trimming pared 4 bases from V and 9 bases from J, leaving 12 bases between. The CDR3 is CASSYEGLSYTF. The CDR3 bases are TGTGCCAGCAGTTATGAGGGGCTAAGCTACACCTTC.

The rearrangement links TRBV12-3 or TRBV12-4 to TRBJ2-5, with 10 bases lining up with TRBD1. With V trimmed by 4 bases and J by 2 bases, 10 bases remained unmatched. The CDR3 runs to 17 residues. For the CDR3, the DNA is TGTGCCAGCAGTTCCTACCGGGGACAGGGGCTGCAAGAGACCCAGTACTTC. Protein product: CASSSYRGQGLQETQYF.

This chain joins TRBV12-3 or TRBV12-4 and TRBJ1-2, with D unresolved. This CDR3 region has 16 residues. Trimming removed 2 bases at V and 2 bases at J, with 15 bases between. The CDR3 nucleotides are TGTGCCAGCAGTTTAAGAGGCCCCTCGGGGAACTATGGCTACACCTTC. Its protein product is CASSLRGPSGNYGYTF.

CDR3 protein: CSAGLGVGDNEQFF. The DNA of the CDR3 is TGCAGTGCAGGCCTAGGAGTGGGGGACAATGAGCAGTTCTTC. V and J are TRBV20-1 and TRBJ2-1, with D perhaps TRBD1 or TRBD2 (5 bases each). CDR3 length: 14 residues. V was trimmed by 6 bases and J by 5 bases, leaving 17 bases between them. CDR1 and CDR2 from the germline V gene are DFQATT and SNEGSKA (reference sequence).

With respect to this clonotype: This may stem from a read error, because a much larger clone lies one nucleotide away. The chain links TRBV7-8 to TRBJ2-3, with TRBD2 matching 11 bases. CDR3 length equals 14 residues. Germline loops: CDR1 SGHVS, CDR2 FQNEAQ. CDR3 nucleotides: TGTGCCAGCAGCTTAGATGTCCTAGCGGGGGGCCGCTTTTTT. It is translated as CASSLDVLAGGRFF.

This clonotype was picked up a small number of times. This chain joins TRBV5-1 and TRBJ2-7; D gene unclear. The V end lost 1 base, the J end lost 5 bases, and 10 bases lay between the germline ends. Germline assignment: CDR1 SGHRS and CDR2 YFSETQ. The CDR3 runs 13 residues. The CDR3 nucleotides read TGCGCCAGCAGCTTGACTCCCCCGGACGAGCAGTACGTC. Its protein product is CASSLTPPDEQYV.

This clonotype was recorded at least ten times. The rearrangement uses TRBV28 and TRBJ1-4; 7 bases agree with TRBD1. This CDR3 contains 15 residues. The V segment lost 6 bases and the J segment 7 bases; nucleotides outside the gene matches: 11. The germline V gene encodes CDR1 MDHEN and CDR2 SYDVKM. Here the CDR3 reads CASSLSGTEFEKLFF. Here the CDR3 DNA reads TGTGCCAGCAGCCTCTCCGGGACAGAGTTTGAAAAACTGTTTTTT.

The genes are TRBV24-1 and TRBJ2-5, with D possibly called TRBD1 or TRBD2 (5 bases each). CDR3 length: 13 residues. CDR1 KGHDR and CDR2 SFDVKD come from the germline V gene. V lost 3 bases and J lost 5, with 9 bases in between. In DNA form, the CDR3 reads TGTGCCACCAGTGATGGGACGCGGGAGACCCAGTACTTC. Translated, it gives CATSDGTRETQYF.

This clonotype turned up a few times. The chain uses TRBV5-1 and TRBJ2-1; weak D call: TRBD1 (5 bases). The CDR3 spans 13 residues. V lost 4 bases and J lost 6, with 11 bases in between. Per the germline V gene, CDR1 is SGHRS and CDR2 is YFSETQ. The CDR3 sequence is CASSQDTTNEQFF. The CDR3 DNA sequence: TGCGCCAGCAGCCAGGACACTACCAATGAGCAGTTCTTC.

The CDR3 loop is CASSLGGQGKLFF. CDR3 DNA sequence: TGCGCCAGCAGCTTGGGGGGACAGGGGAAGCTGTTTTTT. This chain uses TRBV5-1 with TRBJ2-2; 10 bases match TRBD1. This CDR3 has 13 residues. Germline loops: CDR1 SGHRS, CDR2 YFSETQ. J lost 12 bases, V lost 0 bases, and 2 bases had no gene match.

This chain connects TRBV18 to TRBJ2-7; no firm D call. Germline V gene lookup returns CDR1 KGHSH and CDR2 LQKENI. The CDR3 spans 13 residues. V lost 2 bases and J 2 bases, leaving 7 bases between the germline ends. The chain's CDR3 is CASSPSTTYEQYF. CDR3 sequence (DNA): TGTGCCAGCTCACCATCCACTACCTACGAGCAGTACTTC.

This clonotype was recorded a few times. The chain joins TRBV10-3 to TRBJ1-1; D not resolved. V was trimmed by 6 bases and J by 6 bases, leaving 17 bases between them. The CDR3 sequence is 14 residues long. In germline, CDR1 is ENHRY, CDR2 SYGVKD. This CDR3 reads CAIRPKPADSEAFF. CDR3 nucleotides: TGTGCCATCAGGCCAAAGCCGGCGGACTCTGAAGCTTTCTTT.

This chain joins TRBV4-1 and TRBJ2-7, with D maybe TRBD1 (5 bases). The CDR3 is made up of 14 amino acids. V dropped 1 base and J dropped 10 bases, with 17 bases sitting between them. Germline CDR1 is MGHRA and CDR2 is YSYEKL. The CDR3 sequence is CASSQVFDRLEQYV. CDR3 in DNA: TGCGCCAGCAGCCAAGTTTTTGACAGACTTGAACAGTACGTC.

This clonotype was observed a handful of times. The chain couples TRBV6-5 to TRBJ2-2; D uncertain. The CDR3 has 16 amino acids. Trimming stripped 2 bases from V and 5 bases from J, with 15 bases between. CDR1 is MNHEY, CDR2 SVGAGI, per germline. CDR3 in amino acids: CASSYDWGGETGELFF. In nucleotides, the CDR3 is TGTGCCAGCAGTTACGATTGGGGTGGGGAAACCGGGGAGCTGTTTTTT.

This clonotype has a count of ten or more. This chain uses TRBV29-1 with TRBJ2-1; 16 bases agree with TRBD2. Germline assignment: CDR1 SQVTM and CDR2 ANQGSEA. V shed 5 bases, J shed 0 bases, and the junction held 7 bases outside the gene matches. This CDR3 contains 18 residues. CDR3 loop: CSVTPGLAGGGSYNEQFF. The CDR3 DNA sequence: TGCAGCGTTACCCCGGGACTAGCGGGAGGGGGCTCCTACAATGAGCAGTTCTTC.

The chain recombines TRBV3-1 with TRBJ2-4; tentative D call: TRBD1 (5 bases). Trimming left V 4 bases short and J 0 bases short, with 13 bases between. There are 16 residues in the CDR3. Germline CDR1 reads LGHDT; CDR2 reads YNNKEL (reference sequence). For the CDR3, the DNA is TGTGCCAGCAGCCTTCAGGGCCTTTTAGCCAAAAACATTCAGTACTTC. It is translated as CASSLQGLLAKNIQYF.

In this sample, this clonotype turned up a few times. CDR3 DNA sequence: TGCACCGGACCCCGGGACGGGGATTCACCCCTCCACTTT. Translated, it gives CTGPRDGDSPLHF. The chain has TRBV20-1 and TRBJ1-6; D is perhaps TRBD1 (5 bases). The CDR3 has 13 residues. Germline V CDR1 and CDR2: DFQATT, SNEGSKA (reference sequence).

This clonotype turned up a few times. The gene calls are TRBV12-5 and TRBJ2-2; D not resolved. This CDR3 is built from 11 residues. V gave up 7 bases and J gave up 7 bases, with 7 bases separating them. Germline-derived CDR1 and CDR2 are LGHNT and FRNRAP. CDR3 sequence (DNA): TGTGCTAGTGTGGGCTACGGGGAGCTGTTTTTT. This sequence encodes CASVGYGELFF.

This clonotype was seen a handful of times. The chain uses TRBV4-1 and TRBJ1-5; D not certain. The V end lost 3 bases, the J end lost 0 bases, and 6 bases lay between the germline ends. CDR1 is MGHRA, CDR2 YSYEKL, per germline. This CDR3 region has 14 residues. CDR3 amino acids: CASSHTGSNQPQHF. Written as DNA, the CDR3 is TGCGCCAGCAGCCACACGGGTAGCAATCAGCCCCAGCATTTT.

The chain couples TRBV28 to TRBJ2-1; D gene ambiguous. This CDR3 has 12 residues. Germline V CDR1 and CDR2: MDHEN, SYDVKM. The V and J ends lost 4 bases and 5 bases respectively, with 6 bases between them. This chain's CDR3 is CASSSFNNEQFF. The CDR3 bases are TGTGCCAGCAGTTCGTTTAACAATGAGCAGTTCTTC.

This clonotype was seen a handful of times. CDR3 loop: CASSSQSGTSYGYTF. Here the CDR3 DNA reads TGTGCCAGCAGTTCCCAGTCCGGGACATCATATGGCTACACCTTC. V usage is TRBV28 and J usage is TRBJ1-2; D is possibly TRBD1 (6 bases). Germline V CDR1 and CDR2: MDHEN, SYDVKM. Trimming took 4 bases from V and 5 from J, leaving 17 bases between them. This CDR3 is 15 amino acids long.

The rearrangement links TRBV6-1 to TRBJ2-2; D call uncertain. The CDR3 covers 15 residues. The V gene lost 0 bases and the J gene lost 5 bases, with 10 bases spanning the gap. Germline CDR1 and CDR2: MNHNS and SASEGT. CDR3 coding DNA: TGTGCCAGCAGTGAAGCCCAATTGTATACCGGGGAGCTGTTTTTT. Translation: CASSEAQLYTGELFF.

The rearrangement joins TRBV4-1 to TRBJ2-3, with D unclear. V lost 4 bases, J lost 2 bases, and 16 bases lay in between. The CDR3 extends over 16 amino acids. Germline V gene sequence: CDR1 MGHRA, CDR2 YSYEKL. As DNA, the CDR3 is TGCGCCAGCAGCCTCGTCGCGGCCCAGGTCACAGATACGCAGTATTTT. This encodes CASSLVAAQVTDTQYF.

This clonotype was seen only a few times. The CDR3 sequence: CATSDPQGGIYGYTF. The CDR3 bases are TGTGCCACCAGCGACCCCCAGGGGGGGATTTATGGCTACACCTTC. The chain couples TRBV24-1 to TRBJ1-2; 7 nucleotides align to TRBD1. The CDR3 is 15 residues long. Germline CDR1 reads KGHDR; CDR2 reads SFDVKD. Trimming removed 7 bases from V and 5 bases from J; junction bases left unmatched: 12.

This clonotype was recorded many times. The V call is TRBV10-3, the J call TRBJ1-5; 7 bases are shared with TRBD1. The CDR3 runs to 15 residues. Germline V gives CDR1 ENHRY, CDR2 SYGVKD. J gave up 6 bases and V 0 bases, and 5 bases lay outside the gene matches. The CDR3 bases are TGTGCCATCAGTGAGTCGAGCAGGGGGATTCAGCCCCAGCATTTT. Protein product: CAISESSRGIQPQHF.

This clonotype was found once. The chain is built from TRBV19 and TRBJ2-2; TRBD1 agrees at 9 bases. Per germline, CDR1 LNHDA and CDR2 SQIVND (reference sequence). V lost 5 bases to trimming and J lost 9 bases; unmatched junction nucleotides: 7. The CDR3 sequence is 14 residues long. CDR3 loop: CASSEQGASWELFF. The CDR3 DNA follows: TGTGCCAGTAGTGAACAGGGGGCTTCGTGGGAGCTGTTTTTT.

CDR3: CATQGNTGELFF. CDR3 nucleotides: TGTGCCACCCAGGGGAACACCGGGGAGCTGTTTTTT. J is TRBJ2-2 and V is TRBV24-1; possibly TRBD1 for D (5 bases). Germline V lookup: CDR1 KGHDR, CDR2 SFDVKD. V shed 9 bases and J shed 1 base, with 5 bases lying between them. This CDR3 region has 12 residues.

The sample holds many counts of this clonotype. V usage is TRBV27 and J usage is TRBJ1-2; D gene uncertain. The CDR3 runs to 12 residues. The germline V gene has CDR1 MNHEY and CDR2 SMNVEV (reference sequence). V lost 6 bases to trimming and J lost 0 bases, with 5 bases between them. CDR3 region: CASRQANYGYTF. As DNA, the CDR3 is TGTGCCAGCAGGCAAGCTAACTATGGCTACACCTTC.

This clonotype was recorded at least ten times. The chain is built from TRBV10-3 and TRBJ1-4; 7 bases are a match to TRBD1. The CDR3 contains 12 residues. Germline trimming cut 4 bases from V and 14 bases from J; bases unmatched to any gene: 7. Germline CDR1 reads ENHRY; CDR2 reads SYGVKD. The CDR3 DNA sequence: TGTGCCATCAGTGCCACAGGGGTAGTGCTGTTTTTT. Amino acid sequence: CAISATGVVLFF.